Below, 28 T cell receptor beta chains from the same sample are listed, as sequenced in a study of T cell responses to AZD1222 COVID-19 vaccine. Here immunoSEQ multiplex PCR was the method, and the copy in TCRdb shows in-frame clones only, minus some. The sample records hundreds of thousands of clones, about 92% being singletons. The sequences come from peripheral blood, collected on day 0 of MenACWY control vaccination. These receptors originate from an adult in good health.

The chain combines TRBV27 with TRBJ1-1; 8 bases match TRBD1. This CDR3 contains 15 residues. With V trimmed by 10 bases and J by 4 bases, 14 bases remained unmatched. Germline assignment: CDR1 MNHEY and CDR2 SMNVEV (reference sequence). CDR3 bases: TGTGCCACCTCCCCCAACAGGGGGACAGCCACTGAAGCTTTCTTT. Protein product: CATSPNRGTATEAFF.

This chain connects TRBV18 to TRBJ2-2, with 7 positions matching TRBD1. V gave up 2 bases and J gave up 5 bases; unmatched junction bases: 8. The CDR3 has 16 amino acids. CDR1 is KGHSH and CDR2 is LQKENI in the germline V gene. CDR3 sequence reads: CASSPATGTGTGELFF. The CDR3 nucleotides are TGTGCCAGCTCACCAGCGACAGGGACGGGGACCGGGGAGCTGTTTTTT.

The rearrangement links TRBV5-1 to TRBJ1-1; the D gene is possibly TRBD1 (5 bases). Germline CDR1 SGHRS, CDR2 YFSETQ. There are 12 residues in the CDR3. V dropped 0 bases and J dropped 11 bases, with 11 bases sitting between them. The CDR3 coding sequence is TGCGCCAGCAGCTTGGGAGGGGACTCTGCTTTCTTT. It codes for CASSLGGDSAFF. Combining the CDR3 with reference TRBV5-1 and TRBJ1-1 gives the whole variable domain KAGVTQTPRYLIKTRGQQVTLSCSPISGHRSVSWYQQTPGQGLQFLFEYFSETQRNKGNFPGRFSGRQFSNSRSEMNVSTLELGDSALYLCASSLGGDSAFFGQGTRLTVV.

The chain uses TRBV3-1 (or the pseudogene TRBV3-2) and TRBJ2-3; 8 bases line up with TRBD2. The V gene's germline CDR1 is LGHDT and CDR2 YNNKEL (reference sequence). With V trimmed by 6 bases and J by 2 bases, 7 bases remained unmatched. The CDR3 spans 15 residues. The CDR3 DNA follows: TGTGCCAGCAGTTCTGCGGGGGGATTCACAGATACGCAGTATTTT. Amino acids: CASSSAGGFTDTQYF.

This chain connects TRBV15 to TRBJ1-5; D is perhaps TRBD1 (5 bases). The germline V gene encodes CDR1 LNHNV and CDR2 YYDKDF (reference sequence). Trimming pared 0 bases from V and 0 bases from J, leaving 9 bases between. The CDR3 consists of 16 residues. CDR3 DNA: TGTGCCACCAGCAGAGATGGGACCTATAGCAATCAGCCCCAGCATTTT. Its protein product is CATSRDGTYSNQPQHF.

CDR3 nucleotides: TGTGCCAGCTCACTAAGAAACGGTTTCAACGAGCAGTACTTC. The encoded protein is CASSLRNGFNEQYF. V and J are TRBV18 and TRBJ2-7; D unclear. The germline CDR1 and CDR2 sequences are KGHSH and LQKENI. Between the trimmed V and J ends, which lost 4 bases and 5 bases, there was a span of 15 bases. The CDR3 spans 14 residues.

This clone was detected only once. This chain joins TRBV12-3 or TRBV12-4 and TRBJ1-5; D unclear. Trimming removed 8 bases from V and 0 bases from J, with 8 bases in between. This CDR3 comprises 13 residues. The DNA for the CDR3 is TGTGCCAGCGGCTCAGATAGCAATCAGCCCCAGCATTTT. The encoded protein is CASGSDSNQPQHF.

The rearrangement uses TRBV5-1 and TRBJ2-4; 8 nucleotides agree with TRBD1. Trimming removed 4 bases from V and 4 bases from J; junction bases left unmatched: 4. The CDR3 contains 14 residues. CDR1 and CDR2 (germline): SGHRS, YFSETQ. CDR3 loop: CASSKGQGKNIQYF. For the CDR3, the DNA is TGCGCCAGCAGCAAAGGACAGGGTAAAAACATTCAGTACTTC.

This clone was picked up a small number of times. The chain couples TRBV7-8 to TRBJ1-5; a weak D match, TRBD1 (6 bases). Trimming pared 5 bases from V and 2 bases from J, leaving 13 bases between. The germline gives CDR1 SGHVS, CDR2 FQNEAQ. CDR3 length: 15 amino acids. CDR3 bases: TGTGCCAGCAGCCCAGGGGCCAGGGGCAATCAGCCCCAGCATTTT. Translating it yields CASSPGARGNQPQHF.

In this sample, this clone turned up a few times. Other nucleotide sequences from this sample produce the same CDR3. DNA for the CDR3: TGTGCCAGCTCACCAGGGGGGAACACTGAAGCTTTCTTT. It yields the protein CASSPGGNTEAFF. The chain links TRBV18 to TRBJ1-1, with TRBD1 as a possible D gene (5 bases). This CDR3 is built from 13 residues. The germline V gene has CDR1 KGHSH and CDR2 LQKENI. Trimming took off 2 bases at V and 1 base at J, with 5 bases between the two ends.

The chain couples TRBV3-1 (or the pseudogene TRBV3-2) to TRBJ2-5; 10 bases agree with TRBD2. This CDR3 region has 15 residues. In germline, CDR1 is LGHDT, CDR2 YNNKEL (reference sequence). Germline trimming cut 5 bases from V and 5 bases from J; bases unmatched to any gene: 8. CDR3 in amino acids: CASSESGGASETQYF. For the CDR3, the DNA is TGTGCCAGCAGCGAAAGCGGGGGGGCCTCTGAGACCCAGTACTTC.

The chain has TRBV4-1 and TRBJ1-5; 8 bases match TRBD1. Germline V gene data show CDR1 as MGHRA and CDR2 as YSYEKL. The trim removed 1 base at V and 7 bases at J, leaving 12 bases unmatched. CDR3 length equals 17 residues. The CDR3 nucleotides read TGCGCCAGCAGCCAAGTCGGGAGCCAGGGGGCTGGACAGCCCCAGCATTTT. It encodes CASSQVGSQGAGQPQHF.

The J gene is TRBJ1-5, the V gene TRBV7-9; D remains unclear. Germline V gene lookup returns CDR1 SEHNR and CDR2 FQNEAQ (reference sequence). V gave up 0 bases and J gave up 8 bases, with 14 bases separating them. The length of the CDR3 is 15 residues. The CDR3 DNA sequence: TGTGCCAGCAGCTTAGCAGGGCTCGGGCAGGAGCCCCAGCATTTT. Translated, it gives CASSLAGLGQEPQHF.

The chain is built from TRBV5-6 and TRBJ1-6; TRBD1 aligns across 9 bases. The CDR3 spans 14 residues. Germline trimming cut 4 bases from V and 11 bases from J; bases unmatched to any gene: 7. The germline CDR1 and CDR2 sequences are SGHDT and YYEEEE. The CDR3, as DNA: TGTGCCAGCAGCAACGGACAGGGGTACGCACCCCTCCACTTT. As protein: CASSNGQGYAPLHF.

The gene calls are TRBV11-3 and TRBJ2-1, with 7 positions matching TRBD1. Trimming removed 6 bases from V and 7 bases from J; junction bases left unmatched: 9. The CDR3 totals 14 residues. Germline CDR1 SGHNT, CDR2 YENEEA. CDR3 nucleotide sequence: TGTGCCAGCAGTAAAGGGGGCCAGGTAAATGAGCAGTTCTTC. Translation gives CASSKGGQVNEQFF.

This clone is a singleton in its sample. The chain recombines TRBV7-9 with TRBJ2-5; D possibly uses TRBD1 or TRBD2 (5 bases each). The CDR3 totals 13 residues. Trimming took 1 base from V and 2 from J, leaving 5 bases between them. In germline, CDR1 is SEHNR, CDR2 FQNEAQ (reference sequence). The CDR3 nucleotides are TGTGCCAGCAGCTTAGGGGGGCAAGAGACCCAGTACTTC. Protein sequence: CASSLGGQETQYF. The entire variable domain, with the rest obtained from reference TRBV7-9 and TRBJ2-5, is as follows: DTGVSQNPRHKITKRGQNVTFRCDPISEHNRLYWYRQTLGQGPEFLTYFQNEAQLEKSRLLSDRFSAERPKGSFSTLEIQRTEQGDSAMYLCASSLGGQETQYFGPGTRLLVL.

The chain combines TRBV6-2 or TRBV6-3 with TRBJ2-1, with a weak D call TRBD2 (6 bases). This CDR3 is 16 amino acids long. Between the trimmed V and J ends, which lost 8 bases and 6 bases, there was a span of 23 bases. Germline-derived CDR1 and CDR2 are MNHEY and SVGEGT. In nucleotides, the CDR3 is TGTGCCAGCGGCCTCTTCGGGGGAAGGTGGATCAATGAGCAGTTCTTC. Amino acid sequence: CASGLFGGRWINEQFF.

This rearrangement joins TRBV7-9 to TRBJ2-2; D possibly corresponds to TRBD1 (5 bases). Per germline, CDR1 SEHNR and CDR2 FQNEAQ (reference sequence). This CDR3 is 15 amino acids long. Between the trimmed V and J ends, which lost 6 bases and 6 bases, there was a span of 17 bases. The CDR3 spells CASSPTTGVPGELFF. DNA for the CDR3: TGTGCCAGCAGTCCAACTACAGGAGTGCCCGGGGAGCTGTTTTTT.

This sequence joins TRBV7-8 and TRBJ1-1; D uncertain. This CDR3 comprises 15 residues. The V end was cut by 0 bases, the J end by 1 base, with 9 bases between. CDR1 is SGHVS and CDR2 is FQNEAQ in the germline V gene. CDR3 residues: CASSLAWRTNTEAFF. For the CDR3, the DNA is TGTGCCAGCAGCTTAGCATGGAGAACGAACACTGAAGCTTTCTTT.

This chain uses TRBV27 with TRBJ2-3; D not resolved. This CDR3 has 15 amino acids. The V and J ends lost 4 bases and 5 bases respectively, with 16 bases between them. The germline CDR1 and CDR2 sequences are MNHEY and SMNVEV (reference sequence). This CDR3 reads CASSSNPAVIDTQYF. The CDR3 coding sequence is TGTGCCAGCAGTTCTAACCCCGCGGTTATAGATACGCAGTATTTT.

The chain couples TRBV5-1 to TRBJ2-5, with a weak D call TRBD1 (6 bases). V was shortened by 5 bases and J by 0 bases, with 11 bases between the two germline ends. CDR3 size: 14 residues. Germline CDR1 SGHRS, CDR2 YFSETQ. As DNA, the CDR3 is TGCGCCAGCAGGGAACAGGGTAACCAAGAGACCCAGTACTTC. It yields the protein CASREQGNQETQYF.

V gene TRBV5-1 combines with J gene TRBJ1-2, with TRBD1 identical over 12 bases. The CDR3 length is 16 residues. Looked up from germline, CDR1 is SGHRS and CDR2 is YFSETQ. J lost 4 bases, V lost 0 bases, and 4 bases had no gene match. CDR3 in DNA: TGCGCCAGCAGCTTGGGGGACAGGGGGCTCGGCTATGGCTACACCTTC. Encoded protein: CASSLGDRGLGYGYTF.

The genes are TRBV6-6 and TRBJ1-5; D unresolved. The CDR3 runs to 12 residues. The germline V gene encodes CDR1 MNHNY and CDR2 SVGAGI (reference sequence). CDR3 DNA sequence: TGTGGGGTTTCTGGAGGCAATCAGCCCCAGCATTTT. Its protein is CGVSGGNQPQHF.

The chain couples TRBV30 to TRBJ1-1; a weak D match, TRBD1 (5 bases). Trimming cost V 1 base and J 7 bases, with 10 bases left between them. The CDR3 loop spans 12 amino acids. The germline gives CDR1 GTSNPN, CDR2 SVGIG (reference sequence). This CDR3 is CAWSGQGGEAFF. In DNA form, the CDR3 reads TGTGCCTGGAGTGGGCAGGGCGGTGAAGCTTTCTTT. Full variable domain (missing parts from reference TRBV30 and TRBJ1-1): SQTIHQWPATLVQPVGSPLSLECTVEGTSNPNLYWYRQAAGRGLQLLFYSVGIGQISSEVPQNLSASRPQDRQFILSSKKLLLSDSGFYLCAWSGQGGEAFFGQGTRLTVV.

The chain links TRBV6-2 or TRBV6-3 to TRBJ1-5, with D perhaps matching TRBD1 (6 bases). The CDR3 runs 16 residues. V was pared by 1 base and J by 1 base, with 11 bases between. CDR1 and CDR2 (germline): MNHEY, SVGEGT. As DNA, the CDR3 is TGTGCCAGCAGTTACTTGGGGGGCCGGAGCAATCAGCCCCAGCATTTT. Translation: CASSYLGGRSNQPQHF.

The chain uses TRBV7-9 and TRBJ2-7; 8 positions match TRBD1. CDR3 length: 14 residues. V shed 5 bases, J shed 12 bases, and the junction held 15 bases outside the gene matches. Germline loops: CDR1 SEHNR, CDR2 FQNEAQ (reference sequence). The CDR3 here is CASSLKPTGESVYF. The CDR3 DNA is TGTGCCAGCAGCCTTAAGCCGACAGGGGAGAGTGTGTACTTC.

The chain uses TRBV2 and TRBJ1-2; D gene uncertain. CDR1 and CDR2 from the germline V gene are SNHLY and FYNNEI. V was trimmed by 6 bases and J by 0 bases, leaving 8 bases between them. This CDR3 comprises 13 residues. The CDR3 reads CASRPETNYGYTF. In DNA, the CDR3 is TGTGCCAGCAGACCGGAGACTAACTATGGCTACACCTTC.

This chain links TRBV4-3 with TRBJ2-1; the match to TRBD2 covers 8 bases. The CDR3 is made up of 18 amino acids. In germline, CDR1 is LGHNA, CDR2 YSLEER. Germline trimming cut 0 bases from V and 4 bases from J; bases unmatched to any gene: 11. The CDR3 sequence: CASSQDGPAGVYYNEQFF. CDR3 in DNA: TGCGCCAGCAGCCAAGATGGGCCAGCGGGGGTGTATTACAATGAGCAGTTCTTC.